The 16 T cell receptor beta chains presented below share a single source sample, sequenced in a study of cytomegalovirus exposure and HLA in healthy donors. PCR was performed using 60 Vbeta and 13 Jbeta primers. Profiling relied on immunoSEQ multiplex PCR, and the TCRdb table lists in-frame clones only, not all of them. Of 130,000 to 150,000 clones listed, 80% are singletons. Input material: PBMCs. Source of these receptors: a man aged 35 to 55 in good health and CMV-seronegative.

With regard to this clone: Other nucleotide sequences from this sample produce the same CDR3. The chain links TRBV5-1 to TRBJ2-7; D unresolved. V lost 0 bases, J lost 2 bases, and 15 bases lay in between. The germline V gene encodes CDR1 SGHRS and CDR2 YFSETQ. The CDR3 is 16 residues long. The chain's CDR3 is CASSLGAPGEPYEQYF. The CDR3, as DNA: TGCGCCAGCAGCTTGGGAGCTCCCGGAGAACCCTACGAGCAGTACTTC.

The chain combines TRBV4-1 with TRBJ2-7; D is unclear. CDR1 and CDR2 from the germline V gene are MGHRA and YSYEKL. The CDR3 is made up of 13 amino acids. V lost 0 bases and J 8 bases, leaving 11 bases between the germline ends. CDR3 region: CASSQDNRGKQYF. CDR3 bases: TGCGCCAGCAGCCAAGATAATCGAGGAAAGCAGTACTTC.

The J gene is TRBJ2-3, the V gene TRBV2, with 9 bases fitting TRBD2. The CDR3 contains 15 residues. Per the germline V gene, CDR1 is SNHLY and CDR2 is FYNNEI. The ends lost 4 bases at V and 7 bases at J; junction bases unmatched: 9. The CDR3 loop reads CASSATSGDSNTQYF. CDR3 DNA: TGTGCCAGCAGTGCGACTAGCGGCGATTCAAATACGCAGTATTTT.

V and J are TRBV5-1 and TRBJ2-5; 8 positions agree with TRBD2. Germline values: CDR1 SGHRS, CDR2 YFSETQ. This CDR3 is 13 amino acids long. The trim removed 7 bases at V and 1 base at J, leaving 3 bases unmatched. The CDR3 sequence: CASSGGPQETQYF. The CDR3 coding sequence is TGCGCCAGCTCGGGGGGGCCCCAAGAGACCCAGTACTTC.

This clone was recorded once. The chain couples TRBV7-2 to TRBJ1-1, with D possibly TRBD1 on 5 matching bases. This CDR3 is built from 15 residues. The germline gives CDR1 SGHTA, CDR2 FQGNSA. V gave up 1 base and J gave up 1 base, with 10 bases separating them. The CDR3 is CASSLGGGWNTEAFF. The CDR3 DNA reads as TGTGCCAGCAGCTTAGGGGGGGGGTGGAACACTGAAGCTTTCTTT.

This rearrangement joins TRBV6-5 to TRBJ2-7; TRBD1 is a possible D gene (6 bases). Germline V gives CDR1 MNHEY, CDR2 SVGAGI. This CDR3 region has 15 residues. V was pared by 0 bases and J by 3 bases, with 12 bases between. DNA of the CDR3: TGTGCCAGCAGTTACTCGATTGGACAGAACTACGAGCAGTACTTC. Its protein product is CASSYSIGQNYEQYF.

This chain links TRBV19 with TRBJ1-2, with 7 bases fitting TRBD1. CDR3 length: 13 amino acids. CDR1 and CDR2 (germline): LNHDA, SQIVND (reference sequence). V was clipped by 3 bases and J by 4 bases; unmatched bases: 2. The CDR3 DNA sequence: TGTGCCAGTAGTATGGGGACAGTCTATGGCTACACCTTC. Protein sequence: CASSMGTVYGYTF.

The rearrangement joins TRBV2 to TRBJ1-3; possible D gene TRBD1, 5 bases. The V gene's germline CDR1 is SNHLY and CDR2 FYNNEI. With 6 bases removed from V and 0 bases from J, the gap between germline ends came to 12 bases. CDR3 size: 15 residues. The DNA of the CDR3 is TGTGCCAGCAGGGCGGGACGGAGCTCTGGAAACACCATATATTTT. Its translation: CASRAGRSSGNTIYF.

The J gene is TRBJ2-5, the V gene TRBV5-1, with 12 positions matching TRBD2. Unmatched junction bases numbered 5, after V lost 4 bases and J lost 7 bases. The CDR3 has 14 residues. The germline V gene has CDR1 SGHRS and CDR2 YFSETQ. CDR3 nucleotides: TGCGCCAGCAGCCCGGAGGGACTAGCGGGGACCCAGTACTTC. This encodes CASSPEGLAGTQYF.

The V and J genes are TRBV6-1 and TRBJ1-1; D possibly corresponds to TRBD1 (6 bases). V lost 10 bases and J lost 5, with 17 bases in between. Germline loops: CDR1 MNHNS, CDR2 SASEGT. The CDR3 length is 13 residues. CDR3 residues: CAIRTGQGTEAFF. The DNA for the CDR3 is TGTGCCATCAGAACAGGGCAGGGTACTGAAGCTTTCTTT.

J is TRBJ1-6 and V is TRBV7-2; tentative D call: TRBD1 (5 bases). Trimming stripped 5 bases from V and 3 bases from J, with 8 bases between. The CDR3 runs 14 residues. Germline CDR1 is SGHTA and CDR2 is FQGNSA. CDR3 DNA: TGTGCCAGCAGCCCGACAGACTATAATTCACCCCTCCACTTT. Amino acid sequence: CASSPTDYNSPLHF.

The chain recombines TRBV29-1 with TRBJ2-7; 9 bases align to TRBD1. The J segment lost 6 bases and the V segment lost 6 bases, leaving 9 bases of the junction unmatched. This CDR3 has 13 amino acids. The germline CDR1 and CDR2 sequences are SQVTM and ANQGSEA. Here the CDR3 DNA reads TGCAGCGTGGGGGGACAGGGAAGGAGCGAGCAGTACTTC. Translated, it gives CSVGGQGRSEQYF.

The chain joins TRBV27 to TRBJ2-6; 9 nucleotides agree with TRBD2. The CDR3 spans 19 residues. Germline loops: CDR1 MNHEY, CDR2 SMNVEV (reference sequence). J lost 3 bases, V lost 3 bases, and 12 bases had no gene match. The DNA of the CDR3 is TGTGCCAGCAGTTTTTTCCAGCGGGGGGCCGGGGTTGGGGCCAACGTCCTGACTTTC. This translates into CASSFFQRGAGVGANVLTF.

The chain uses TRBV7-9 and TRBJ1-6, with 9 bases fitting TRBD1. This CDR3 has 14 residues. J gave up 9 bases and V 4 bases, and 4 bases lay outside the gene matches. Germline assignment: CDR1 SEHNR and CDR2 FQNEAQ (reference sequence). CDR3 DNA: TGTGCCAGCAGCTCCCGGGACAGGGTTTCACCCCTCCACTTT. As protein: CASSSRDRVSPLHF.

The chain combines TRBV6-5 with TRBJ2-5, with D tentatively TRBD2 (6 bases). CDR3 length: 16 residues. V was pared by 0 bases and J by 2 bases, with 13 bases between. CDR1 is MNHEY, CDR2 SVGAGI, per germline. CDR3 region: CASSYSPSAAQETQYF. As DNA, the CDR3 is TGTGCCAGCAGTTACTCGCCTAGCGCGGCTCAAGAGACCCAGTACTTC.

This clone was detected only a few times. V usage is TRBV7-7 and J usage is TRBJ2-3; no definite D call. This CDR3 has 15 amino acids. Trimming removed 0 bases at V and 0 bases at J, with 7 bases between. Germline V gene lookup returns CDR1 SSHAT and CDR2 FNYEAQ (reference sequence). This CDR3 is CASSLAPSSTDTQYF. The CDR3, as DNA: TGTGCCAGCAGCTTAGCCCCTTCTAGCACAGATACGCAGTATTTT.